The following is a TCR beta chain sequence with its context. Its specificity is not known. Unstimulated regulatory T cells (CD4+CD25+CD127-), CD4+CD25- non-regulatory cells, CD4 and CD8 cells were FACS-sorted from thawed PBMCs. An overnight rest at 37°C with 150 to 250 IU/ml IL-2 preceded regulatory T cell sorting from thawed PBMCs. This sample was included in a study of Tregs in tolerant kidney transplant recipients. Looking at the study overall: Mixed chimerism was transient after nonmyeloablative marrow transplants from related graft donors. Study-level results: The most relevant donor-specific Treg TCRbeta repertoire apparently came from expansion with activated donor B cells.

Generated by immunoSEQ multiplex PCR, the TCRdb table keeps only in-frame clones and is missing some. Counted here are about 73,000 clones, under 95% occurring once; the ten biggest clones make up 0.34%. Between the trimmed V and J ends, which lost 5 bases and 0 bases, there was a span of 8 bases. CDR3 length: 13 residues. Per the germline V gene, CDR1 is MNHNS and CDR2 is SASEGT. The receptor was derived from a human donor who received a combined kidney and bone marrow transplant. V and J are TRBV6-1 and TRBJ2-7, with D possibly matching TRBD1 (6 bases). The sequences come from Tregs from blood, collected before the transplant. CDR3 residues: CASSNRASYEQYF. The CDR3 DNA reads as TGTGCCAGCAGTAACAGGGCCTCCTACGAGCAGTACTTC.